The TCR beta chain under discussion was sequenced for a study of T cells in Graves' hyperthyroidism and ophthalmopathy. For the study at large: Peripheral blood collection took place at initial diagnosis, before any treatment.

This clonotype appeared many times. Researchers amplified the TCR beta CDR3 regions from RNA transcripts. HTBI primers were employed in a first-round RT-PCR of the TCR CDR3. TCRdb passed the multiplex PCR reads through MiXCR, listing each CDR3 protein once. The data show approximately 600,000 distinct CDR3 sequences, 13% to 15% seen once. This CDR3 is 15 amino acids long. CDR1 is MNHEY and CDR2 is SMNVEV in the germline V gene (reference sequence). After removal of 6 bases from V and 5 bases from J, the junction contained 10 bases not matched to a gene. The receptor was derived from a woman under 30 with Graves' ophthalmopathy. Sequencing was done on a sample of blood. The chain joins TRBV27 to TRBJ2-7; 10 bases match TRBD2. The CDR3 DNA sequence: TGTGCCAGCAGGAGTGAACTAGCGGGAATCCACGAGCAGTACTTC. Translated: CASRSELAGIHEQYF.